This record covers a single TCR beta chain. Antigen specificity is unknown. The table came from immunoSEQ multiplex PCR; TCRdb's copy has only in-frame clones and leaves some out. The table lists about 19,000 clones, 70% to 85% of them singletons. This sample was taken from a study of PD-1 blockade in classical Hodgkin lymphoma. Study observations and caveats: Partial responders and progressors had significantly lower baseline TCR diversity. Still unresolved is the cause of the repertoire differences, which may be disease activity or prior therapy. Reports indicated that newly diagnosed patients had lower baseline TCR diversity than healthy donors did. By C4D1, CD4+ diversity increased significantly, especially in complete responders.

Every patient relapsed after autologous stem cell transplantation, and brentuximab vedotin exposure varied. The V gene's germline CDR1 is SGHDT and CDR2 YYEEEE. This CDR3 is built from 13 residues. The V end was cut by 2 bases, the J end by 3 bases, with 9 bases between. The rearrangement uses TRBV5-6 and TRBJ2-7; D is uncertain. This TCR derives from a human donor with classical Hodgkin lymphoma. This material consisted of peripheral blood mononuclear cells (PBMCs), taken at baseline. The CDR3 coding sequence is TGTGCCAGCAGCTTCACTCTGGGCTACGAGCAGTACTTC. Its protein product is CASSFTLGYEQYF.